The TCR beta chain under discussion was sequenced for a study of blood T cells in healthy people across ages. General study results and limits: Among T cells, TCR beta diversity per million cells dropped roughly linearly as age rose.

With respect to this clonotype: The antigen is unknown.

Trimming at V came to 4 bases and at J to 4 bases, leaving 9 bases not matched to a gene. There are 15 residues in the CDR3. The germline gives CDR1 DFQATT, CDR2 SNEGSKA (reference sequence). A second PCR, run for 7 to 11 cycles, used a sample-barcoded 5' primer plus a J-beta primer mix. Via MiXCR, TCRdb re-called the 5' RACE reads, giving one row per CDR3 protein. This table has about 1.6 million distinct CDR3 sequences, about 35% appearing once. The chain carries TRBV20-1 and TRBJ1-5; 8 bases map to TRBD1. Sequencing used blood. The receptor's source is a woman aged 25 to 39 in good health. CDR3 in amino acids: CSATRTGLSNQPQHF. The CDR3 DNA reads as TGCAGTGCTACCCGGACAGGGCTCTCTAATCAGCCCCAGCATTTT.